This is a list of T cell receptor beta chains from one sample in a study of blood T cell repertoires in COVID-19. The repertoire was sequenced with immunoSEQ multiplex PCR; TCRdb's copy has only in-frame clones and lacks some. The repertoire holds about 280,000 clones, about 82% seen once, with 4.5% to 5.5% in the top ten. Specimen: peripheral blood. The receptors come from a man aged 45 to 65 with active or convalescent COVID-19. CDR3s include the opening cysteine and the closing phenylalanine or tryptophan. A D gene is named only where the DNA matches it firmly. Clone size is shown for a subset of rows, as once, few, many or a class of expanded clone.

d_call,v_call,j_call,clone_size,cdr3_length,cdr3_aa,cdr3_nt
-,TRBV27,TRBJ2-1,once,15,CASSYPGANYNEQFF,TGTGCCAGCAGTTATCCAGGTGCAAACTACAATGAGCAGTTCTTC
TRBD2,TRBV9,TRBJ2-2,-,23,CASSVGGGRREGQDWANTGELFF,TGTGCCAGCAGCGTAGGAGGCGGTCGGCGGGAGGGCCAAGACTGGGCGAACACCGGGGAGCTGTTTTTT
TRBD1,TRBV6-5,TRBJ1-2,-,13,CASRTRDSYGYTF,TGTGCCAGCAGAACCAGGGACAGCTATGGCTACACCTTC
TRBD1,TRBV7-2,TRBJ2-3,-,15,CASSPGDRVIDTQYF,TGTGCCAGCAGCCCCGGGGACAGGGTGATAGATACGCAGTATTTT
-,TRBV12-5,TRBJ2-7,-,16,CASGLVLTGQDYEQYF,TGTGCTAGTGGTTTGGTACTTACAGGGCAAGACTACGAGCAGTACTTC
TRBD1,TRBV5-1,TRBJ1-1,once,16,CASSFPGQGLNTEAFF,TGCGCCAGCAGCTTTCCGGGACAGGGATTAAACACTGAAGCTTTCTTT
-,TRBV25-1,TRBJ1-2,few,14,CASSPKGGRGGYTF,TGTGCCAGCAGCCCAAAGGGGGGGCGGGGTGGCTACACCTTC
TRBD2,TRBV6-9,TRBJ2-5,-,18,CASSPPVAGRPYEETQYF,TGTGCCAGCAGTCCGCCGGTAGCGGGACGCCCCTATGAAGAGACCCAGTACTTC
-,TRBV28,TRBJ1-5,-,14,CASSLGGAGQPQHF,TGTGCCAGCAGTTTGGGGGGGGCAGGTCAGCCCCAGCATTTT
TRBD1,TRBV19,TRBJ1-5,-,12,CAIGQGNQPQHF,TGTGCCATCGGACAGGGGAATCAGCCCCAGCATTTT
TRBD2,TRBV5-4,TRBJ2-3,-,15,CASSQGGLAGDTQYF,TGTGCCAGCAGCCAGGGAGGGCTAGCGGGAGATACGCAGTATTTT
-,TRBV29-1,TRBJ2-5,-,13,CSARGRGQETQYF,TGCAGCGCGAGGGGCAGGGGCCAAGAGACCCAGTACTTC
-,TRBV4-3,TRBJ1-3,-,21,CASSQEAPASSGTNSRNTIYF,TGCGCCAGCAGCCAAGAAGCCCCAGCGTCGAGCGGAACGAACAGCCGTAACACCATATATTTT
-,TRBV29-1,TRBJ1-1,-,14,CSVRDKSMNTEAFF,TGCAGCGTCAGGGACAAAAGCATGAACACTGAAGCTTTCTTT
-,TRBV7-2,TRBJ1-2,-,13,CASSLGAGSGYTF,TGTGCCAGCAGCTTAGGGGCCGGGAGTGGCTACACCTTC
-,TRBV29-1,TRBJ1-1,-,12,CSVQGMNTEAFF,TGCAGCGTCCAGGGTATGAACACTGAAGCTTTCTTT
-,TRBV6-2/TRBV6-3,TRBJ1-1,few,14,CASSFDVSYTEAFF,TGTGCCAGCAGTTTCGACGTTAGCTACACTGAAGCTTTCTTT